The 19 T cell receptor beta chains reported below all come from one sample, sequenced in a study of shared clonotypes between healthy human individuals. TCRdb keeps only in-frame clones here, not all; method: immunoSEQ multiplex PCR. The data contain around 700,000 clones, approximately 79% of them singletons. Input material: memory CD4+ T cells sorted from blood. Regarding subset: CD45RA-negative fraction. The receptors originated from a woman aged 25 to 39 in good health.

The chain couples TRBV2 to TRBJ1-5; 10 bases match TRBD1. Unmatched junction bases numbered 8, after V lost 6 bases and J lost 6 bases. Germline loops: CDR1 SNHLY, CDR2 FYNNEI. CDR3 length: 15 residues. Here the CDR3 reads CASRAETGGGQPQHF. The CDR3 region has the DNA TGTGCCAGCAGGGCCGAGACAGGGGGCGGTCAGCCCCAGCATTTT. The full variable domain, rest sourced from reference TRBV2 and TRBJ1-5, is EPEVTQTPSHQVTQMGQEVILRCVPISNHLYFYWYRQILGQKVEFLVSFYNNEISEKSEIFDDQFSVERPDGSNFTLKIRSTKLEDSAMYFCASRAETGGGQPQHFGDGTRLSIL.

This clone was seen a single time. V gene TRBV28 combines with J gene TRBJ1-1; maybe TRBD1 (6 bases). Per germline, CDR1 MDHEN and CDR2 SYDVKM. V lost 8 bases, J lost 4 bases, and 17 bases lay in between. This CDR3 contains 14 residues. As DNA, the CDR3 is TGTGCCAGCGGAAGTACAGGGTCGCGCACTGAAGCTTTCTTT. Encoded protein: CASGSTGSRTEAFF.

The J gene is TRBJ1-5, the V gene TRBV10-3; no definite D call. Germline V gives CDR1 ENHRY, CDR2 SYGVKD. Trimming took off 6 bases at V and 1 base at J, with 7 bases between the two ends. The CDR3 contains 13 residues. CDR3 nucleotides: TGTGCCATCAGCAGAGCGAGCAATCAGCCCCAGCATTTT. Its protein is CAISRASNQPQHF.

J is TRBJ2-1 and V is TRBV15; TRBD2 matches at 7 bases. The CDR3 is 15 amino acids. Germline CDR1 LNHNV, CDR2 YYDKDF (reference sequence). Trimming took 0 bases from V and 6 from J; bases not matched to a gene: 5. CDR3 sequence: CATSRDSGWSNEQFF. The CDR3 DNA sequence: TGTGCCACCAGCAGAGATAGCGGGTGGAGCAATGAGCAGTTCTTC. Filled out from reference TRBV15 and TRBJ2-1, the complete variable domain reads DAMVIQNPRYQVTQFGKPVTLSCSQTLNHNVMYWYQQKSSQAPKLLFHYYDKDFNNEADTPDNFQSRRPNTSFCFLDIRSPGLGDTAMYLCATSRDSGWSNEQFFGPGTRLTVL.

This clone was seen only a few times. Additional DNA sequences in this sample encode the identical CDR3. The rearrangement uses TRBV7-2 and TRBJ1-4; no clear D. Germline-derived CDR1 and CDR2 are SGHTA and FQGNSA. The V gene lost 2 bases and the J gene lost 2 bases, with 6 bases spanning the gap. The CDR3 sequence is 14 residues long. The CDR3 DNA sequence: TGTGCCAGCAGCTTACGTAGGACTAATGAAAAACTGTTTTTT. It specifies CASSLRRTNEKLFF.

This chain connects TRBV5-1 to TRBJ2-3; 10 positions agree with TRBD2. The CDR3 has 15 amino acids. With V trimmed by 4 bases and J by 2 bases, 4 bases remained unmatched. CDR1 and CDR2 from the germline V gene are SGHRS and YFSETQ. The CDR3 bases are TGCGCCAGCAGCGTACTAGCGGGAATCACAGATACGCAGTATTTT. This sequence encodes CASSVLAGITDTQYF.

The CDR3 loop reads CASSPLAGAYNEQFF. The CDR3 coding sequence is TGTGCCAGCAGCCCACTAGCGGGAGCGTACAATGAGCAGTTCTTC. The V gene is TRBV7-3, the J gene TRBJ2-1; 11 bases map to TRBD2. This CDR3 has 15 amino acids. Germline assignment: CDR1 SGHTA and CDR2 FQGTGA. J was trimmed by 4 bases and V by 5 bases; bases with no gene match: 4.

The chain combines TRBV27 with TRBJ2-7; 10 bases line up with TRBD2. V lost 5 bases to trimming and J lost 4 bases; unmatched junction nucleotides: 5. Germline values: CDR1 MNHEY, CDR2 SMNVEV (reference sequence). The CDR3 covers 14 residues. The CDR3: CASSTMTSGYEQYF. CDR3 coding DNA: TGTGCCAGCAGTACCATGACTAGCGGGTACGAGCAGTACTTC.

V usage is TRBV27 and J usage is TRBJ2-5, with 8 bases identical to TRBD2. Germline-derived CDR1 and CDR2 are MNHEY and SMNVEV (reference sequence). V shed 4 bases, J shed 5 bases, and the junction held 9 bases outside the gene matches. The CDR3 consists of 15 residues. The CDR3 DNA reads as TGTGCCAGCAGTTCACTAGCGGTTCTTGGGGAGACCCAGTACTTC. Its translation: CASSSLAVLGETQYF.

V usage is TRBV2 and J usage is TRBJ2-2; no clear D. V was pared by 6 bases and J by 6 bases, with 17 bases between. Germline-derived CDR1 and CDR2 are SNHLY and FYNNEI. CDR3 length equals 15 residues. In nucleotides, the CDR3 is TGTGCCAGCAGACTGGACGCGGTGGGGTCCGGGGAGCTGTTTTTT. Translated, it gives CASRLDAVGSGELFF.

The V gene is TRBV18, the J gene TRBJ2-5; 7 bases map to TRBD2. J gave up 4 bases and V 3 bases, and 5 bases lay outside the gene matches. The CDR3 is 14 amino acids. Germline CDR1 and CDR2: KGHSH and LQKENI. CDR3: CASSPGLVIETQYF. For the CDR3, the DNA is TGTGCCAGCTCACCCGGACTAGTAATAGAGACCCAGTACTTC.

This chain links TRBV7-2 with TRBJ1-1; D remains unclear. The length of the CDR3 is 14 residues. Germline V gene data show CDR1 as SGHTA and CDR2 as FQGNSA. Trimming stripped 1 base from V and 5 bases from J, with 11 bases between. The CDR3 DNA reads as TGTGCCAGCAGCTTAGATCCCATCCAAACTGAAGCTTTCTTT. The encoded protein is CASSLDPIQTEAFF.

V usage is TRBV29-1 and J usage is TRBJ2-4; possibly TRBD1 for D (6 bases). Germline values: CDR1 SQVTM, CDR2 ANQGSEA. Deletions cut 4 bases from V and 3 bases from J, with 7 bases between. The length of the CDR3 is 12 residues. CDR3 region: CSVGGGKNIQYF. The CDR3, as DNA: TGCAGCGTTGGAGGGGGCAAAAACATTCAGTACTTC. The variable domain in full, with the rest retrieved from reference TRBV29-1 and TRBJ2-4, is SAVISQKPSRDICQRGTSLTIQCQVDSQVTMMFWYRQQPGQSLTLIATANQGSEATYESGFVIDKFPISRPNLTFSTLTVSNMSPEDSSIYLCSVGGGKNIQYFGAGTRLSVL.

CDR3 loop: CAISPGTSGTNGELFF. The CDR3 coding sequence is TGTGCCATCAGTCCCGGGACTAGCGGGACAAACGGGGAGCTGTTTTTT. V and J are TRBV10-3 and TRBJ2-2; 13 positions agree with TRBD2. The V and J ends lost 5 bases and 7 bases, in that order; junction bases with no gene match: 7. Germline V gene data show CDR1 as ENHRY and CDR2 as SYGVKD. The CDR3 runs to 16 residues.

In DNA form, the CDR3 reads TGTGCCAGCACCAACTCTGTGGACTCCTACGAGCAGTACTTC. Protein sequence: CASTNSVDSYEQYF. This chain connects TRBV11-2 to TRBJ2-7, with D uncertain. The germline gives CDR1 SGHAT, CDR2 FQNNGV. The CDR3 totals 14 residues. V lost 7 bases and J lost 0, with 13 bases in between.

The chain employs TRBV6-5 and TRBJ2-1; 7 bases fit TRBD1. The CDR3 loop spans 15 amino acids. V was pared by 7 bases and J by 2 bases, with 8 bases of the junction left unmatched. The germline V gene has CDR1 MNHEY and CDR2 SVGAGI. The CDR3: CASTGDSSTYNEQFF. CDR3 DNA sequence: TGTGCCAGCACCGGGGACAGCTCTACCTACAATGAGCAGTTCTTC.

This clone was counted many times. The chain couples TRBV2 to TRBJ1-2; 7 nucleotides match TRBD1. The length of the CDR3 is 12 residues. V shed 6 bases and J 8 bases; nucleotides not matched to a gene: 6. From germline, CDR1 is SNHLY and CDR2 FYNNEI. This chain's CDR3 is CASRTGPLGYTF. The CDR3 bases are TGTGCCAGCAGGACAGGGCCCCTCGGCTACACCTTC.

Note on this clone: An end of the junction differs from the germline gene, which may be a read error. The chain uses TRBV7-9 and TRBJ2-4; D gene ambiguous. The CDR3 runs to 13 residues. Germline V CDR1 and CDR2: SEHNR, FQNEAQ (reference sequence). The CDR3 protein is CASSWAARNIQYF. The CDR3 nucleotides read TGTGCCAGCAGCTGGGCAGCCAGAAACATTCAGTACTTC.

Of note for this clone: Other nucleotide sequences from this sample produce the same CDR3. The V and J genes are TRBV7-2 and TRBJ2-5; no definite D call. Deletions cut 1 base from V and 3 bases from J, with 6 bases between. The germline gives CDR1 SGHTA, CDR2 FQGNSA. This CDR3 contains 13 residues. The CDR3 DNA is TGTGCCAGCAGCTTAGTTCAGAAAGAGACCCAGTACTTC. It specifies CASSLVQKETQYF.